A single sample gave rise to the 29 T cell receptor beta chains below, sequenced in a study of blood T cell repertoires in COVID-19. Using immunoSEQ multiplex PCR, the repertoire was profiled, and TCRdb retains in-frame clones only, with some absent. The table has 200,000 to 300,000 clones, about 80% seen once. Sample: peripheral blood. These receptors were collected from a woman aged 80 or over with acute or convalescent COVID-19.

The chain combines TRBV18 with TRBJ2-7; D perhaps matches TRBD2 (6 bases). The CDR3 loop spans 13 amino acids. The V gene's germline CDR1 is KGHSH and CDR2 LQKENI. Trimming stripped 6 bases from V and 5 bases from J, with 14 bases between. CDR3 protein: CASSRSGGDEQYF. The DNA of the CDR3 is TGTGCCAGCTCTAGGTCCGGAGGGGACGAGCAGTACTTC. The variable domain in full, completed from reference TRBV18 and TRBJ2-7, reads NAGVMQNPRHLVRRRGQEARLRCSPMKGHSHVYWYRQLPEEGLKFMVYLQKENIIDESGMPKERFSAEFPKEGPSILRIQQVVRGDSAAYFCASSRSGGDEQYFGPGTRLTVT.

V and J are TRBV4-1 and TRBJ1-2; D gene ambiguous. CDR1 and CDR2 (germline): MGHRA, YSYEKL. The CDR3 runs to 16 residues. V lost 0 bases to trimming and J lost 5 bases, with 16 bases between them. The CDR3 DNA reads TGCGCCAGCAGCCAAGAATCGGCAGCGAGATTATATGGCTACACCTTC. This codes for CASSQESAARLYGYTF.

The chain employs TRBV18 and TRBJ2-4; maybe TRBD1 (5 bases). Per germline, CDR1 KGHSH and CDR2 LQKENI. The CDR3 runs to 14 residues. V was shortened by 8 bases and J by 0 bases, with 11 bases between the two germline ends. The DNA of the CDR3 is TGTGCCAGCCAGGACACCGGAGCCAAAAACATTCAGTACTTC. This translates into CASQDTGAKNIQYF.

The rearrangement uses TRBV29-1 and TRBJ2-3; a weak D match, TRBD1 (6 bases). V lost 6 bases, J lost 2 bases, and 15 bases lay in between. CDR1 SQVTM and CDR2 ANQGSEA come from the germline V gene. The CDR3 spans 14 residues. CDR3 amino acids: CSVYTGTHTDTQYF. In nucleotides, the CDR3 is TGCAGCGTGTATACCGGGACACACACAGATACGCAGTATTTT.

The chain has TRBV10-3 and TRBJ2-1; D perhaps matches TRBD2 (6 bases). CDR1 is ENHRY, CDR2 SYGVKD, per germline. V was pared by 3 bases and J by 12 bases, with 18 bases between. CDR3 length: 14 residues. The DNA for the CDR3 is TGTGCCATCAGTGATGGTCTAGACGGGGGAGTGCAGTTCTTC. It yields the protein CAISDGLDGGVQFF.

This rearrangement joins TRBV2 to TRBJ2-2, with a weak D call TRBD2 (7 bases). V lost 4 bases to trimming and J lost 7 bases, with 16 bases between them. Germline V gene sequence: CDR1 SNHLY, CDR2 FYNNEI. The CDR3 has 15 amino acids. CDR3 sequence (DNA): TGTGCCAGCAGTGCCAGGGCGGGGGCAATCGGGGAGCTGTTTTTT. Its translation is CASSARAGAIGELFF.

The V and J genes are TRBV9 and TRBJ1-6; D is unresolved. Trimming cost V 4 bases and J 9 bases, with 17 bases left between them. This CDR3 region has 15 residues. Looked up from germline, CDR1 is SGDLS and CDR2 is YYNGEE. CDR3 region: CASSPTGNTGSPLHF. The CDR3 DNA reads TGTGCCAGCAGCCCTACGGGAAATACGGGTTCACCCCTCCACTTT.

This clone was observed once. J is TRBJ2-7 and V is TRBV24-1; maybe TRBD2 (6 bases). Between the trimmed V and J ends, which lost 5 bases and 7 bases, there was a span of 14 bases. Germline V gene data show CDR1 as KGHDR and CDR2 as SFDVKD. The CDR3 runs to 13 residues. The CDR3 bases are TGTGCCACCAGTGGGCCGGGGACTTCGGAGCAGTACTTC. Protein sequence: CATSGPGTSEQYF.

This chain connects TRBV19 to TRBJ2-7, with no clear D. Germline V gene data show CDR1 as LNHDA and CDR2 as SQIVND (reference sequence). CDR3 length: 14 residues. Trimming stripped 1 base from V and 0 bases from J, with 7 bases between. CDR3 bases: TGTGCCAGTAGTATAGCCCTCAGCTCCTACGAGCAGTACTTC. Protein sequence: CASSIALSSYEQYF. Full variable domain (missing parts from reference TRBV19 and TRBJ2-7): DGGITQSPKYLFRKEGQNVTLSCEQNLNHDAMYWYRQDPGQGLRLIYYSQIVNDFQKGDIAEGYSVSREKKESFPLTVTSAQKNPTAFYLCASSIALSSYEQYFGPGTRLTVT.

In DNA form, the CDR3 reads TGCGCCAGCAGCTTGGTAGCGGGAAGGAACCTCGAGCAGTACTTC. This codes for CASSLVAGRNLEQYF. V gene TRBV5-1 combines with J gene TRBJ2-7; 8 bases are shared with TRBD2. J gave up 6 bases and V 0 bases, and 8 bases lay outside the gene matches. The CDR3 extends over 15 amino acids. CDR1 is SGHRS, CDR2 YFSETQ, per germline.

This chain connects TRBV2 to TRBJ2-7; TRBD2 matches 11 bases. V was clipped by 4 bases and J by 5 bases; unmatched bases: 7. The CDR3 is 15 amino acids. Germline CDR1 SNHLY, CDR2 FYNNEI. For the CDR3, the DNA is TGTGCCAGCAGTGGGAGGACTAGCGGGCTAAACGAGCAGTACTTC. Protein: CASSGRTSGLNEQYF.

The chain combines TRBV10-3 with TRBJ2-3; 12 bases agree with TRBD2. The CDR3 has 19 amino acids. Trimming removed 0 bases from V and 4 bases from J; junction bases left unmatched: 11. Germline lookup yields CDR1 ENHRY and CDR2 SYGVKD. DNA for the CDR3: TGTGCCATCAGTGAGTCAGCCTCCTCTAGCGGGGGGGCCGCAGATACGCAGTATTTT. It encodes CAISESASSSGGAADTQYF.

This clone showed up just once. An end of the junction differs from the germline gene, which may be a read error. Other DNA sequences of this sample code for an identical CDR3. The chain is built from TRBV6-2 or TRBV6-3 and TRBJ1-5; 8 positions agree with TRBD1. This CDR3 is built from 14 residues. Germline V gene sequence: CDR1 MNHEY, CDR2 SVGEGT. Here the CDR3 DNA reads TGTGCTAGCAGTTTGGCACAGGGGGAACAGCCCCAGCATTTT. It codes for CASSLAQGEQPQHF.

The gene calls are TRBV19 and TRBJ1-3; the match to TRBD1 covers 10 bases. Trimming took 6 bases from V and 4 from J; bases not matched to a gene: 9. The CDR3 runs to 16 residues. Germline V gene lookup returns CDR1 LNHDA and CDR2 SQIVND (reference sequence). The CDR3 region has the DNA TGTGCCAGTAGAAAGACCGGGACAGGGGACGGAAACACCATATATTTT. Amino acids: CASRKTGTGDGNTIYF.

The rearrangement uses TRBV18 and TRBJ2-3; 7 nucleotides align to TRBD1. The CDR3 is 15 residues long. In germline, CDR1 is KGHSH, CDR2 LQKENI. Trimming took 0 bases from V and 4 from J; bases not matched to a gene: 4. For the CDR3, the DNA is TGTGCCAGCTCACCACCTAGACAGGGATCAGATACGCAGTATTTT. Translation gives CASSPPRQGSDTQYF. Supplemented by reference TRBV18 and TRBJ2-3, the full variable domain reads NAGVMQNPRHLVRRRGQEARLRCSPMKGHSHVYWYRQLPEEGLKFMVYLQKENIIDESGMPKERFSAEFPKEGPSILRIQQVVRGDSAAYFCASSPPRQGSDTQYFGPGTRLTVL.

The gene calls are TRBV11-2 and TRBJ1-1; D is undetermined. V gave up 5 bases and J gave up 0 bases, with 16 bases separating them. The CDR3 is 16 residues long. Germline V gene sequence: CDR1 SGHAT, CDR2 FQNNGV. For the CDR3, the DNA is TGTGCCAGCAGCCGAGGTGGCAGTAGAATGAACACTGAAGCTTTCTTT. This sequence encodes CASSRGGSRMNTEAFF.

This sequence joins TRBV27 and TRBJ2-7; 7 nucleotides line up with TRBD2. V lost 2 bases, J lost 2 bases, and 6 bases stayed unmatched. Germline CDR1 reads MNHEY; CDR2 reads SMNVEV (reference sequence). This CDR3 has 15 residues. The CDR3 DNA reads as TGTGCCAGCAGTTTAGAGAACGGGAGGACCTACGAGCAGTACTTC. As protein: CASSLENGRTYEQYF.

The V call is TRBV24-1, the J call TRBJ2-2; D is unresolved. CDR1 is KGHDR and CDR2 is SFDVKD in the germline V gene. V was pared by 0 bases and J by 0 bases, with 4 bases between. There are 15 residues in the CDR3. CDR3 residues: CATSDLTANTGELFF. DNA of the CDR3: TGTGCCACCAGTGATTTGACAGCGAACACCGGGGAGCTGTTTTTT.

The chain links TRBV18 to TRBJ1-6; 8 bases line up with TRBD1. The germline gives CDR1 KGHSH, CDR2 LQKENI. The CDR3 spans 17 residues. Trimming removed 6 bases from V and 3 bases from J; junction bases left unmatched: 10. CDR3 DNA: TGTGCCAGCTCCTCGACAGGGGAGCGAGGCTATAATTCACCCCTCCACTTT. As protein: CASSSTGERGYNSPLHF.

The genes are TRBV15 and TRBJ2-7, with TRBD2 identical over 7 bases. The germline gives CDR1 LNHNV, CDR2 YYDKDF (reference sequence). The CDR3 runs 17 residues. J lost 5 bases, V lost 0 bases, and 13 bases had no gene match. In DNA form, the CDR3 reads TGTGCCACCAGCAGAGATATGGTAGGGGCTAGCGGCCACGAGCAGTACTTC. Translating it yields CATSRDMVGASGHEQYF.

The chain uses TRBV5-1 and TRBJ2-7; 8 nucleotides agree with TRBD2. Germline assignment: CDR1 SGHRS and CDR2 YFSETQ. This CDR3 has 16 amino acids. Trimming at V came to 0 bases and at J to 6 bases, leaving 11 bases not matched to a gene. CDR3 nucleotide sequence: TGCGCCAGCAGCTTGGCCTCGGGACTAGTAAATTCCGAGCAGTACTTC. This encodes CASSLASGLVNSEQYF.

The chain joins TRBV6-6 to TRBJ1-4, with D tentatively TRBD1 (5 bases). This CDR3 contains 14 residues. CDR1 MNHNY and CDR2 SVGAGI come from the germline V gene (reference sequence). V lost 0 bases and J 8 bases, leaving 10 bases between the germline ends. CDR3 sequence (DNA): TGTGCCAGCAGTTACTCGGGGCAGGAGGAAAAACTGTTTTTT. As protein: CASSYSGQEEKLFF.

V usage is TRBV29-1 and J usage is TRBJ1-4; no definite D call. The ends were cut back, 7 bases at V and 4 bases at J, with 13 bases in the middle. The CDR3 sequence is 13 residues long. Germline V gene sequence: CDR1 SQVTM, CDR2 ANQGSEA. CDR3 sequence: CSASWSLNEKLFF. The CDR3 nucleotides are TGCAGCGCCTCATGGAGCCTTAATGAAAAACTGTTTTTT.

The rearrangement links TRBV5-6 to TRBJ1-2, with a possible D match to TRBD1 (6 bases). CDR1 is SGHDT and CDR2 is YYEEEE in the germline V gene. The CDR3 runs 15 residues. The V end lost 0 bases, the J end lost 5 bases, and 14 bases lay between the germline ends. In DNA, the CDR3 is TGTGCCAGCAGCTTGGTGCGGGGGCAGGGTTATGGCTACACCTTC. Its protein product is CASSLVRGQGYGYTF.

This clone turned up a few times. The chain has TRBV6-5 and TRBJ1-6; TRBD1 matches 9 bases. The CDR3 is 14 amino acids. Germline CDR1 MNHEY, CDR2 SVGAGI. The V segment lost 7 bases and the J segment 6 bases; nucleotides outside the gene matches: 4. The CDR3 DNA reads TGTGCCAGCACTCCGACAGGGGGTAATTCACCCCTCCACTTT. Translation gives CASTPTGGNSPLHF.

The chain joins TRBV24-1 to TRBJ2-3, with D unclear. In germline, CDR1 is KGHDR, CDR2 SFDVKD. The V gene lost 7 bases and the J gene lost 5 bases, with 9 bases spanning the gap. The CDR3 runs to 12 residues. The CDR3 DNA reads TGTGCCACCAGCGATCGAGGAGATACGCAGTATTTT. Its protein product is CATSDRGDTQYF.

The chain couples TRBV5-1 to TRBJ2-5, with 9 bases that match TRBD2. The ends lost 0 bases at V and 8 bases at J; junction bases unmatched: 11. The CDR3 runs to 16 residues. The germline gives CDR1 SGHRS, CDR2 YFSETQ. The CDR3 loop reads CASSLGIAGALQTQYF. Written as DNA, the CDR3 is TGCGCCAGCAGCTTGGGCATAGCGGGGGCCCTCCAAACCCAGTACTTC.

CDR3 coding DNA: TGTGCCAGCAGCTACCAAACTAGCGGGGGGCCGAAGGGTACGCAGTATTTT. Amino acids: CASSYQTSGGPKGTQYF. The chain employs TRBV7-2 and TRBJ2-3; 12 positions match TRBD2. V was pared by 4 bases and J by 8 bases, with 13 bases of the junction left unmatched. Germline lookup yields CDR1 SGHTA and CDR2 FQGNSA. The CDR3 is made up of 17 amino acids.

This clone came up a few times. The chain joins TRBV7-8 to TRBJ1-2; D may be TRBD1 (6 bases). CDR1 is SGHVS and CDR2 is FQNEAQ in the germline V gene. V was cut by 1 base and J by 1 base, with 16 bases left in between. The CDR3 contains 17 residues. The DNA for the CDR3 is TGTGCCAGCAGCTTAGGGCAAAACAGGGAAATTAACTATGGCTACACCTTC. It specifies CASSLGQNREINYGYTF.